Shown below are 12 T cell receptor beta chains from a single sample sequenced in a study of cytomegalovirus exposure and HLA in healthy donors. The PCR ran on 60 Vbeta and 13 Jbeta primers. Sequencing was performed with immunoSEQ multiplex PCR; in TCRdb, only in-frame clones are kept and a portion is missing. The table has about 110,000 clones, about 59% seen once. The sample taken for sequencing was PBMCs. These receptors all come from a young man in good health and CMV-seropositive.

This chain connects TRBV11-2 to TRBJ2-5; 8 nucleotides line up with TRBD1. The CDR3 is 13 amino acids. The V gene's germline CDR1 is SGHAT and CDR2 FQNNGV. J gave up 5 bases and V 5 bases, and 4 bases lay outside the gene matches. The CDR3 DNA sequence: TGTGCCAGCAGCCCAGGGGGCAGGGAGACCCAGTACTTC. Encoded protein: CASSPGGRETQYF.

This clone was counted once. The chain combines TRBV12-5 with TRBJ2-7, with TRBD2 matching over 10 bases. CDR3 length: 15 residues. Germline lookup yields CDR1 LGHNT and CDR2 FRNRAP. Losses at the gene ends were 1 base for V and 2 bases for J; bases not matched to a gene: 2. The CDR3 sequence is CASGLGLAGAYEQYF. Written as DNA, the CDR3 is TGTGCTAGTGGTTTGGGACTAGCGGGTGCCTACGAGCAGTACTTC.

This clone appeared once. The rearrangement joins TRBV11-2 to TRBJ1-5, with 7 bases lining up with TRBD1. Germline loops: CDR1 SGHAT, CDR2 FQNNGV. The J segment lost 6 bases and the V segment lost 6 bases, leaving 8 bases of the junction unmatched. The CDR3 loop spans 14 amino acids. CDR3 coding DNA: TGTGCCAGCAGTCGACAGGGAGAGATTCAGCCCCAGCATTTT. Translation: CASSRQGEIQPQHF.

This clone was detected only a few times. The CDR3 reads CASSLQGGTEAFF. The DNA of the CDR3 is TGTGCCAGCTCACTCCAGGGAGGGACTGAAGCTTTCTTT. The genes are TRBV18 and TRBJ1-1; TRBD1 is a possible D gene (5 bases). The CDR3 runs 13 residues. The V gene's germline CDR1 is KGHSH and CDR2 LQKENI. V was shortened by 4 bases and J by 5 bases, with 11 bases between the two germline ends.

This clone has only one observation. The rearrangement uses TRBV6-1 and TRBJ2-5; TRBD2 matches 7 bases. From germline, CDR1 is MNHNS and CDR2 SASEGT. The V gene end was trimmed by 6 bases and the J gene end by 5 bases; junction bases not matched to a gene: 12. The CDR3 contains 15 residues. In nucleotides, the CDR3 is TGTGCCAGCAGCGTGACCTGGGGGGGTTTGGAGACCCAGTACTTC. Translation: CASSVTWGGLETQYF.

This clone was picked up a small number of times. J is TRBJ2-3 and V is TRBV9, with 9 bases aligning to TRBD2. V lost 0 bases and J lost 1; bases outside the gene matches: 3. Germline V gives CDR1 SGDLS, CDR2 YYNGEE. This CDR3 contains 16 residues. The CDR3 coding sequence is TGTGCCAGCAGCGTAGAGGCTAGCGGGGGCACAGATACGCAGTATTTT. Translated: CASSVEASGGTDTQYF.

The CDR3 sequence is CASSYSVGHPNTEAFF. CDR3 DNA sequence: TGTGCCAGCAGTTACTCGGTGGGACACCCGAACACTGAAGCTTTCTTT. V gene TRBV6-5 combines with J gene TRBJ1-1; D possibly corresponds to TRBD1 (6 bases). The CDR3 contains 16 residues. V lost 0 bases, J lost 1 base, and 12 bases lay in between. Per the germline V gene, CDR1 is MNHEY and CDR2 is SVGAGI.

The chain uses TRBV7-9 and TRBJ1-1; 7 bases align to TRBD1. The CDR3 is 15 residues long. Germline V lookup: CDR1 SEHNR, CDR2 FQNEAQ (reference sequence). The trim removed 5 bases at V and 0 bases at J, leaving 6 bases unmatched. CDR3 in amino acids: CASSPWDSLNTEAFF. In nucleotides, the CDR3 is TGTGCCAGCAGCCCTTGGGACAGCCTGAACACTGAAGCTTTCTTT.

CDR3 sequence: CASSQETRGEQYF. CDR3 coding DNA: TGCGCCAGCAGCCAAGAAACCCGGGGGGAGCAGTACTTC. The J gene is TRBJ2-7, the V gene TRBV4-1; D is possibly TRBD2 (6 bases). V lost 0 bases, J lost 7 bases, and 10 bases lay in between. There are 13 residues in the CDR3. Germline-derived CDR1 and CDR2 are MGHRA and YSYEKL.

The J gene is TRBJ2-7, the V gene TRBV5-1; 11 bases line up with TRBD2. Germline assignment: CDR1 SGHRS and CDR2 YFSETQ. The CDR3 is 14 residues long. The ends lost 3 bases at V and 4 bases at J; junction bases unmatched: 3. CDR3: CASSWGTSGYEQYF. CDR3 coding DNA: TGCGCCAGCAGCTGGGGGACTAGCGGTTACGAGCAGTACTTC.

This chain uses TRBV6-5 with TRBJ1-2; D not certain. Trimming cost V 5 bases and J 6 bases, with 19 bases left between them. CDR1 is MNHEY and CDR2 is SVGAGI in the germline V gene. The CDR3 consists of 15 residues. CDR3 DNA: TGTGCCAGCAGTCGAGAAGGAGGAAGATTGGATGGCTACACCTTC. This translates into CASSREGGRLDGYTF.

V gene TRBV12-5 combines with J gene TRBJ2-5, with D unclear. Germline V gene data show CDR1 as LGHNT and CDR2 as FRNRAP. There are 13 residues in the CDR3. The V end was cut by 0 bases, the J end by 4 bases, with 6 bases between. CDR3 amino acids: CASGLVLAETQYF. The CDR3 nucleotides read TGTGCTAGTGGTTTGGTACTCGCAGAGACCCAGTACTTC.